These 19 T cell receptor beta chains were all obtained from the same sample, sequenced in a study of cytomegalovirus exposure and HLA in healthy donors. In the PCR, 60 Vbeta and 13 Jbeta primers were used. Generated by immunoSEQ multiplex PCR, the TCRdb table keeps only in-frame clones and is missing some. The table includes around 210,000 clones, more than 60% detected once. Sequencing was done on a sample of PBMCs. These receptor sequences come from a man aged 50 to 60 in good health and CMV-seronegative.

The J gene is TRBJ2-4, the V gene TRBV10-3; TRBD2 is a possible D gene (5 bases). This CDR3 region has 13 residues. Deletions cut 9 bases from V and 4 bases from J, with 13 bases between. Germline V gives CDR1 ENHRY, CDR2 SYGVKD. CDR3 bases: TGTGCCATACAAGGAGGAACGAAAAACATTCAGTACTTC. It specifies CAIQGGTKNIQYF.

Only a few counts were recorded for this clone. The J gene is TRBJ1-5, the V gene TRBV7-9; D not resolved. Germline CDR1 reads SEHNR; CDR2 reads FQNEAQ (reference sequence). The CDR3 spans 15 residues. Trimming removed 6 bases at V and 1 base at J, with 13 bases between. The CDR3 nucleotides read TGTGCCAGCAGTCCATCGGGATCCAGCAATCAGCCCCAGCATTTT. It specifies CASSPSGSSNQPQHF.

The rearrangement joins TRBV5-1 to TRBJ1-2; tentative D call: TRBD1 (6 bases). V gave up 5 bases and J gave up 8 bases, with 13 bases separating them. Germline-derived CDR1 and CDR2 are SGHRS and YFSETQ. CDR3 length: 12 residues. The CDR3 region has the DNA TGCGCCAGCAGTCGGGGGGGGCCCGGCTACACCTTC. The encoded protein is CASSRGGPGYTF.

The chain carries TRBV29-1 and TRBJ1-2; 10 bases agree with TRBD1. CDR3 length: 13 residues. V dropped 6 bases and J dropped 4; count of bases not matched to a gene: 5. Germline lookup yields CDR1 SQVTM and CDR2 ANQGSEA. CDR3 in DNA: TGCAGCGTAGACCGGACAGGGGGCTATGGCTACACCTTC. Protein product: CSVDRTGGYGYTF.

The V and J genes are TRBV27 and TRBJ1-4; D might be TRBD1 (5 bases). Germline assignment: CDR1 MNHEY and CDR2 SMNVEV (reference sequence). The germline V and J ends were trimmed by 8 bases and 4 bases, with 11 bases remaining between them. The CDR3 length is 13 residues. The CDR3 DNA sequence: TGTGCCAGCCGACCCGGGGGTAATGAAAAACTGTTTTTT. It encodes CASRPGGNEKLFF.

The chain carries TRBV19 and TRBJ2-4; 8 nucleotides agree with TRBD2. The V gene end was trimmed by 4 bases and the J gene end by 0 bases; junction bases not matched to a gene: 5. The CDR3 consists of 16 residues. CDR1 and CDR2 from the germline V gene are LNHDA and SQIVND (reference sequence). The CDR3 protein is CASSTASGLAKNIQYF. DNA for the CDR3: TGTGCCAGTAGTACTGCTAGCGGGTTAGCCAAAAACATTCAGTACTTC.

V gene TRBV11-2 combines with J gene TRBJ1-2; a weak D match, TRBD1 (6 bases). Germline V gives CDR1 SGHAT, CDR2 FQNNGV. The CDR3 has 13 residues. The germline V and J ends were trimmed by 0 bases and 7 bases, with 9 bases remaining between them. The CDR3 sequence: CASSLEGASGYTF. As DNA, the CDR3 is TGTGCCAGCAGCTTAGAGGGGGCGAGTGGCTACACCTTC. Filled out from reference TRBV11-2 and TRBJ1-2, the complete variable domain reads EAGVAQSPRYKIIEKRQSVAFWCNPISGHATLYWYQQILGQGPKLLIQFQNNGVVDDSQLPKDRFSAERLKGVDSTLKIQPAKLEDSAVYLCASSLEGASGYTFGSGTRLTVV.

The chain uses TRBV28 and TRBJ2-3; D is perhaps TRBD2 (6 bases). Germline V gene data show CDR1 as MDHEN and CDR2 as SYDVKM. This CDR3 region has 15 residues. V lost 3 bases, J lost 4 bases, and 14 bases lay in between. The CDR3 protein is CASSFGGGPADTQYF. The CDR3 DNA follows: TGTGCCAGCAGTTTCGGTGGAGGGCCCGCAGATACGCAGTATTTT.

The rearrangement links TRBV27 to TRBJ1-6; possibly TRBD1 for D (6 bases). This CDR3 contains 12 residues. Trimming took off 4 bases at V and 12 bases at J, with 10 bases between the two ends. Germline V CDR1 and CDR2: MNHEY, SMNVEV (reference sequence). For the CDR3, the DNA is TGTGCCAGCAGTTGGGGGGGCGGACCCCTCCACTTT. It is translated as CASSWGGGPLHF.

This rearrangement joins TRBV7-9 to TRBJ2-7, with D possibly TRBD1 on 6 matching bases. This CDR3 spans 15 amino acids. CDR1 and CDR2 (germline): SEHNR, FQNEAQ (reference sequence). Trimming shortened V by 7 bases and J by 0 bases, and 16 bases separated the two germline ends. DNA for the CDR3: TGTGCCAGCACTTACGGGGACAAGAGCTCCTACGAGCAGTACTTC. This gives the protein CASTYGDKSSYEQYF.

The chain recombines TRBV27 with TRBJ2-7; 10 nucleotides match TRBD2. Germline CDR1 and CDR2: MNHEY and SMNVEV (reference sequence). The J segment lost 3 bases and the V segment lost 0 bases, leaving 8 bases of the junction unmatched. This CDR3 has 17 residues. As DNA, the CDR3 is TGTGCCAGCAGTTTATCGGGGTTGACTAGCGGGTTCTACGAGCAGTACTTC. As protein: CASSLSGLTSGFYEQYF.

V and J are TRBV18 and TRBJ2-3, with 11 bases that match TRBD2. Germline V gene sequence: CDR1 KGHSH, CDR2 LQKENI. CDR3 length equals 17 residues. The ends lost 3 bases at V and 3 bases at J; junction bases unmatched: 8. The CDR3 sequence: CASSPTSGSWGTDTQYF. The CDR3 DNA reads TGTGCCAGCTCACCCACTAGCGGGAGTTGGGGGACAGATACGCAGTATTTT.

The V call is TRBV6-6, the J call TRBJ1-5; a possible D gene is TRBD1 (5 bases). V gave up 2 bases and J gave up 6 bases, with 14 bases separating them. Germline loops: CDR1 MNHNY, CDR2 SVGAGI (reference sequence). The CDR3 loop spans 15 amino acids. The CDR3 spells CASSYTDGGGQPQHF. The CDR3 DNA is TGTGCCAGCAGTTACACCGACGGGGGTGGTCAGCCCCAGCATTTT.

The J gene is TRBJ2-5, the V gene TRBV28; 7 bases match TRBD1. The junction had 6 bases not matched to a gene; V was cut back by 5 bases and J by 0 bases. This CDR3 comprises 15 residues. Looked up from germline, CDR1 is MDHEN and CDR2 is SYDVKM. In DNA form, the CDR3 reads TGTGCCAGCAGTCATCGGGACAGCCACCAAGAGACCCAGTACTTC. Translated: CASSHRDSHQETQYF.

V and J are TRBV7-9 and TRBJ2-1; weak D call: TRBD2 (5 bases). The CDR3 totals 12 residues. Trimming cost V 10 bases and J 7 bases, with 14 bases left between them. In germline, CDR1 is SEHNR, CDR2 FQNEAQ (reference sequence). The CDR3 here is CATDGGRNEQFF. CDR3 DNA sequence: TGTGCCACCGACGGCGGGCGTAATGAGCAGTTCTTC.

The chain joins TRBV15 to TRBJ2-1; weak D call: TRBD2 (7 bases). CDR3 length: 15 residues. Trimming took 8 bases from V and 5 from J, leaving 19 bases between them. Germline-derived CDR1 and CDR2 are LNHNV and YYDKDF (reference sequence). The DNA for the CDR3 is TGTGCCACCGCCCGGGGGGCTAGCGGAAACAATGAGCAGTTCTTC. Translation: CATARGASGNNEQFF. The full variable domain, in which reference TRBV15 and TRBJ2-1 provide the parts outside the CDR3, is DAMVIQNPRYQVTQFGKPVTLSCSQTLNHNVMYWYQQKSSQAPKLLFHYYDKDFNNEADTPDNFQSRRPNTSFCFLDIRSPGLGDTAMYLCATARGASGNNEQFFGPGTRLTVL.

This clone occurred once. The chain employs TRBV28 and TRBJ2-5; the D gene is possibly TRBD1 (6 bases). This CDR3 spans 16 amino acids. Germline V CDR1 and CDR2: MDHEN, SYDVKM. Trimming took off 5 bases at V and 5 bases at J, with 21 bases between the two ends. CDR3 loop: CASSPTQGKGRETQYF. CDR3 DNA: TGTGCCAGCAGTCCCACTCAGGGGAAGGGTAGGGAGACCCAGTACTTC.

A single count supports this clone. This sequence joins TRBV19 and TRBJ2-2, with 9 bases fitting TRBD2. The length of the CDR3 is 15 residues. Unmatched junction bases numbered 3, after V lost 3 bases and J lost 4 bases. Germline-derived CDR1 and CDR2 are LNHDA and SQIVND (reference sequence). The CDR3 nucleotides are TGTGCCAGTAGTATCGGCGGGAGGGGCACCGGGGAGCTGTTTTTT. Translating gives CASSIGGRGTGELFF.

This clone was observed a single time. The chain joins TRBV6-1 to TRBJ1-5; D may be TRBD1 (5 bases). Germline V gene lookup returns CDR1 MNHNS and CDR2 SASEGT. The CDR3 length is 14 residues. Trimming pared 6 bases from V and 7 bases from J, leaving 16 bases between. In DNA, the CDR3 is TGTGCCAGCAGGCCAGGGTCGGCGGGACAGCCCCAGCATTTT. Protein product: CASRPGSAGQPQHF.